The 27 T cell receptor beta chains given below trace back to one sample, sequenced in a study of CD8+CD57+ T cells in acquired aplastic anemia. The use of genomic DNA as template underpinned the TCR beta VDJ and CDR3 profiling. TCRdb fed the reads into MiXCR, producing one record per CDR3 protein. This sample has 200,000 or so distinct CDR3 sequences, with roughly 50% found just once. CD8+CD57+ cell expansion, shown by flow cytometry, had occurred in the patients selected for sequencing. The sample was sorted CD4+, CD8+, or CD8+CD57+ T cells (not recorded which) from PBMCs. The receptor set was obtained from a human donor with aplastic anemia.

This sequence joins TRBV19 and TRBJ1-5; D is uncertain. CDR3 size: 15 residues. Germline CDR1 LNHDA, CDR2 SQIVND (reference sequence). V was cut by 3 bases and J by 2 bases, with 11 bases left in between. CDR3 in DNA: TGTGCCAGTAGTATTATAGCTAACGGCAATCAGCCCCAGCATTTT. This sequence encodes CASSIIANGNQPQHF.

In nucleotides, the CDR3 is TGTGCCAGCAGCCCCCACAACGTCCTGACTTTC. Amino acid sequence: CASSPHNVLTF. The rearrangement links TRBV7-2 to TRBJ2-6; D is undetermined. V was cut by 5 bases and J by 9 bases, with 5 bases left in between. Germline CDR1 and CDR2: SGHTA and FQGNSA. This CDR3 region has 11 residues.

This clonotype appeared a few times. The chain employs TRBV3-1 and TRBJ1-1; D not certain. The germline V gene has CDR1 LGHDT and CDR2 YNNKEL (reference sequence). This CDR3 is 13 amino acids long. Trimming left V 4 bases short and J 2 bases short, with 8 bases between. CDR3 sequence: CASSLNFNTEAFF. Here the CDR3 DNA reads TGTGCCAGCAGCCTCAACTTTAACACTGAAGCTTTCTTT.

This clonotype was observed at least ten times. This chain connects TRBV20-1 to TRBJ1-4; possible D gene TRBD1, 6 bases. The CDR3 is 15 residues long. CDR1 is DFQATT and CDR2 is SNEGSKA in the germline V gene (reference sequence). Trimming took 3 bases from V and 6 from J, leaving 17 bases between them. CDR3 coding DNA: TGCAGTGCTAGGCAACGGGGGCGAGGGGATGAAAAACTGTTTTTT. As protein: CSARQRGRGDEKLFF.

The chain uses TRBV5-5 and TRBJ2-4; no clear D gene. The V gene's germline CDR1 is SGHKS and CDR2 YYEKEE (reference sequence). Trimming took off 4 bases at V and 5 bases at J, with 13 bases between the two ends. The CDR3 runs to 14 residues. CDR3 bases: TGTGCCAGCAGCATCGTGATTGAGCAAAACATTCAGTACTTC. It translates to CASSIVIEQNIQYF.

CDR3 sequence reads: CAISESQSTDTQHF. CDR3 in DNA: TGTGCCATCAGTGAGTCGCAGAGCACAGATACGCAGCATTTT. V and J are TRBV10-3 and TRBJ2-3, with unresolved D. The J call may be wrong; the DNA end is better matched by TRBJ1-5. CDR1 and CDR2 from the germline V gene are ENHRY and SYGVKD. The CDR3 covers 14 residues.

The chain joins TRBV29-1 to TRBJ1-3, with D unresolved. The CDR3 extends over 11 amino acids. Trimming took off 5 bases at V and 4 bases at J, with 6 bases between the two ends. Looked up from germline, CDR1 is SQVTM and CDR2 is ANQGSEA. CDR3 nucleotides: TGCAGCGTTAAACAGGGAAACACCATATATTTT. Its protein product is CSVKQGNTIYF.

This clonotype was found many times. CDR3 in amino acids: CASSGWGNQPQHF. The CDR3 region has the DNA TGTGCCAGCAGTGGGTGGGGCAATCAGCCCCAGCATTTT. The chain combines TRBV6-5 with TRBJ1-5; D unresolved. V lost 5 bases and J lost 2, with 7 bases in between. The V gene's germline CDR1 is MNHEY and CDR2 SVGAGI. The CDR3 covers 13 residues.

V usage is TRBV4-3 and J usage is TRBJ2-5, with 13 positions matching TRBD2. J gave up 9 bases and V 3 bases, and 10 bases lay outside the gene matches. Germline V lookup: CDR1 LGHNA, CDR2 YSLEER. CDR3 length: 16 residues. CDR3 nucleotides: TGCGCCAGCAGCCAGCAGACTAGCGGGGGGCCCTCTCCCCAGTACTTC. This gives the protein CASSQQTSGGPSPQYF.

This clonotype was seen at least ten times. CDR3 sequence (DNA): TGTGCCAGCAGCTTCCAGGGGGCTGGGGGCACTGAAGCTTTCTTT. Translating it yields CASSFQGAGGTEAFF. V and J are TRBV11-2 and TRBJ1-1; 8 positions match TRBD1. The germline V gene encodes CDR1 SGHAT and CDR2 FQNNGV. The length of the CDR3 is 15 residues. The V segment lost 3 bases and the J segment 4 bases; nucleotides outside the gene matches: 7. Looking up the rest from reference TRBV11-2 and TRBJ1-1 gives the full variable domain: EAGVAQSPRYKIIEKRQSVAFWCNPISGHATLYWYQQILGQGPKLLIQFQNNGVVDDSQLPKDRFSAERLKGVDSTLKIQPAKLEDSAVYLCASSFQGAGGTEAFFGQGTRLTVV.

This clonotype was observed many times. The J gene is TRBJ2-7, the V gene TRBV28, with 7 bases matching TRBD1. J lost 2 bases, V lost 5 bases, and 12 bases had no gene match. The CDR3 totals 16 residues. The V gene's germline CDR1 is MDHEN and CDR2 SYDVKM. In DNA form, the CDR3 reads TGTGCCAGCAGTCCATGGGGGACAGTGAGAGCCTACGAGCAGTACTTC. Protein: CASSPWGTVRAYEQYF.

This clonotype was seen ten or more times. The rearrangement uses TRBV7-9 and TRBJ1-6; D not resolved. V lost 1 base and J lost 4, with 8 bases in between. The CDR3 sequence is 15 residues long. Germline V gene lookup returns CDR1 SEHNR and CDR2 FQNEAQ (reference sequence). CDR3 in amino acids: CASSLVEGYNSPLHF. The CDR3 DNA follows: TGTGCCAGCAGCTTAGTGGAGGGATATAATTCACCCCTCCACTTT. Drawing the rest from reference TRBV7-9 and TRBJ1-6, the complete variable domain is DTGVSQNPRHKITKRGQNVTFRCDPISEHNRLYWYRQTLGQGPEFLTYFQNEAQLEKSRLLSDRFSAERPKGSFSTLEIQRTEQGDSAMYLCASSLVEGYNSPLHFGNGTRLTVT.

This clonotype was detected many times. The chain employs TRBV6-1 and TRBJ2-7, with 7 bases matching TRBD1. Germline V lookup: CDR1 MNHNS, CDR2 SASEGT. This CDR3 comprises 14 residues. The junction had 7 bases not matched to a gene; V was cut back by 4 bases and J by 4 bases. The CDR3 is CASSATGRRYEQYF. CDR3 bases: TGTGCCAGCAGTGCGACAGGGCGCCGGTACGAGCAGTACTTC.

The rearrangement joins TRBV24-1 to TRBJ1-1, with a tentative D call TRBD1 (5 bases). The V gene's germline CDR1 is KGHDR and CDR2 SFDVKD. V was shortened by 5 bases and J by 4 bases, with 10 bases between the two germline ends. The CDR3 length is 13 residues. For the CDR3, the DNA is TGTGCCACCAGTGGGGGCATCGGCACTGAAGCTTTCTTT. Its protein product is CATSGGIGTEAFF.

Remarks on this clonotype: A junction end diverges from the germline sequence, so it may reflect a read error. The chain uses TRBV7-2 and TRBJ2-5, with D perhaps being TRBD1 or TRBD2 (5 bases each). The CDR3 has 11 residues. Germline CDR1 is SGHTA and CDR2 is FQGNSA. As DNA, the CDR3 is TGTGCCAGCAGGAAGGGAACGGGGCTAGACTTC. This encodes CASRKGTGLDF.

V usage is TRBV19 and J usage is TRBJ2-7; 14 bases align to TRBD2. With 5 bases clipped from V and 6 bases from J, the junction kept 6 bases outside the gene matches. The CDR3 consists of 15 residues. In germline, CDR1 is LNHDA, CDR2 SQIVND (reference sequence). This CDR3 reads CASSSLGLAGGEQYF. CDR3 nucleotide sequence: TGTGCCAGTAGTTCCCTCGGACTAGCGGGAGGCGAGCAGTACTTC.

This clonotype has a count of ten or more. V gene TRBV7-8 combines with J gene TRBJ2-7, with D possibly TRBD1 on 6 matching bases. Trimming removed 2 bases from V and 2 bases from J, with 13 bases in between. CDR3 size: 15 residues. Germline CDR1 is SGHVS and CDR2 is FQNEAQ. The CDR3 loop reads CASSLQGPGAYEQYF. CDR3 nucleotides: TGTGCCAGCAGCTTACAGGGTCCAGGGGCCTACGAGCAGTACTTC. The full variable domain, in which reference TRBV7-8 and TRBJ2-7 provide the parts outside the CDR3, is GAGVSQSPRYKVAKRGQDVALRCDPISGHVSLFWYQQALGQGPEFLTYFQNEAQLDKSGLPSDRFFAERPEGSVSTLKIQRTQQEDSAVYLCASSLQGPGAYEQYFGPGTRLTVT.

The chain combines TRBV10-3 with TRBJ2-3, with TRBD1 as a possible D gene (5 bases). This CDR3 is built from 14 residues. V was shortened by 2 bases and J by 3 bases, with 9 bases between the two germline ends. Germline values: CDR1 ENHRY, CDR2 SYGVKD. DNA of the CDR3: TGTGCCATCAGTGAGAGGGCAGGGACAGATACGCAGTATTTT. This gives the protein CAISERAGTDTQYF.

A remark on this clonotype: Because the CDR3's place on the DNA is in doubt, the DNA is left out and the CDR3 is given as listed by TCRdb. The CDR3 reads CASSVGIGSYEHF. The chain combines TRBV5-1 with TRBJ1-5. Ends included, the CDR3 has 13 residues. Germline V CDR1 and CDR2: SGHRS, YFSETQ.

V and J are TRBV11-3 and TRBJ1-1; 7 nucleotides match TRBD1. Trimming removed 5 bases from V and 1 base from J; junction bases left unmatched: 10. Germline assignment: CDR1 SGHNT and CDR2 YENEEA. This CDR3 spans 16 amino acids. CDR3 bases: TGTGCCAGCAGCACCGCCGGGGGACAGAGGAACACTGAAGCTTTCTTT. Amino acid sequence: CASSTAGGQRNTEAFF.

As for this clonotype: At one end the junction does not follow the germline gene, possibly because of a read error. V gene TRBV7-9 combines with J gene TRBJ2-7; tentative D call: TRBD1 (6 bases). Germline CDR1 reads SEHNR; CDR2 reads FQNEAQ (reference sequence). This CDR3 is 14 amino acids long. CDR3 loop: CASSYNDRTGEQYF. The CDR3 nucleotides are TGCGCCAGCAGTTATAACGACAGGACGGGGGAGCAGTACTTC.

This clonotype was recorded at least ten times. This chain links TRBV6-4 with TRBJ1-6; D is possibly TRBD1 (5 bases). Germline CDR1 is MRHNA and CDR2 is SNTAGT. This CDR3 contains 14 residues. Trimming shortened V by 3 bases and J by 12 bases, and 15 bases separated the two germline ends. The CDR3 nucleotides are TGTGCCAGCAGTGAGTCGTTGGGGGATAAACCCCTCCACTTT. This gives the protein CASSESLGDKPLHF.

V and J are TRBV5-4 and TRBJ1-2; D is perhaps TRBD1 (6 bases). Germline V gene data show CDR1 as SGHNT and CDR2 as YYREEE (reference sequence). The CDR3 sequence is 16 residues long. Between the trimmed V and J ends, which lost 4 bases and 0 bases, there was a span of 16 bases. The CDR3 DNA follows: TGTGCCAGCAGCCTGGGGGGCCGTTTTACTAACTATGGCTACACCTTC. Translation gives CASSLGGRFTNYGYTF.

A few counts support this clonotype. The chain couples TRBV5-4 to TRBJ2-3; D uncertain. The ends were cut back, 2 bases at V and 4 bases at J, with 14 bases in the middle. CDR3 length: 15 amino acids. Germline V lookup: CDR1 SGHNT, CDR2 YYREEE (reference sequence). The CDR3 DNA reads TGTGCCAGCAGCTTAGGTGGATTCTCCGCAGATACGCAGTATTTT. Protein: CASSLGGFSADTQYF.

This clonotype has a count of ten or more. The CDR3 loop is CSAPDRGRDGTEAFF. As DNA, the CDR3 is TGCAGTGCTCCCGACAGGGGGAGGGATGGCACTGAAGCTTTCTTT. V is TRBV20-1 and J is TRBJ1-1, with 9 bases identical to TRBD1. The germline V gene has CDR1 DFQATT and CDR2 SNEGSKA (reference sequence). With V trimmed by 5 bases and J by 4 bases, 11 bases remained unmatched. The CDR3 is made up of 15 amino acids.

A remark on this clonotype: A much larger clone is a single base away; this may be a read error. The chain joins TRBV20-1 to TRBJ1-4, with 8 bases that match TRBD1. J was trimmed by 5 bases and V by 0 bases; bases with no gene match: 14. Germline V lookup: CDR1 DFQATT, CDR2 SNEGSKA (reference sequence). The CDR3 contains 18 residues. CDR3 region: CSARDSRTGSTPNEKLFF. The CDR3 DNA sequence: TGCAGTGCTAGAGATTCCAGGACAGGGTCCACTCCAAATGAAAAACTGTTTTTT.

In this sample, this clonotype turned up many times. V usage is TRBV6-5 and J usage is TRBJ1-2; perhaps TRBD1 as D (5 bases). The CDR3 spans 17 residues. Looked up from germline, CDR1 is MNHEY and CDR2 is SVGAGI. The V gene lost 4 bases and the J gene lost 4 bases, with 22 bases spanning the gap. The CDR3 coding sequence is TGTGCCAGCAGTTCCTCCGTCGGGGCCCAAGGAAGCTATGGCTACACCTTC. It codes for CASSSSVGAQGSYGYTF.